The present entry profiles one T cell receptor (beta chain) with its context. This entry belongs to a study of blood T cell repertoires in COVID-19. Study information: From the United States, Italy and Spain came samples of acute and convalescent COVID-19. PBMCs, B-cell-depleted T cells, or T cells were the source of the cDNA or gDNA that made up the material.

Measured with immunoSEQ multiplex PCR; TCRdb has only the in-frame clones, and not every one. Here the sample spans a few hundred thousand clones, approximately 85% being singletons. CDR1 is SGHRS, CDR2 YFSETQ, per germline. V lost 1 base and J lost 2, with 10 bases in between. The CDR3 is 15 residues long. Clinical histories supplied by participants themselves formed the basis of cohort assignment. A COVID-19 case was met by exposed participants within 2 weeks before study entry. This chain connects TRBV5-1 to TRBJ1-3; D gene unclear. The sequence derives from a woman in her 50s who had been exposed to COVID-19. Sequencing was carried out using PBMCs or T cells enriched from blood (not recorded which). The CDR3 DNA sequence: TGCGCCAGCAGCTTGTCCACGGTAGCTGGAAACACCATATATTTT. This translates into CASSLSTVAGNTIYF.